These 30 T cell receptor beta chains were all obtained from the same sample, sequenced in a study of T cell changes during pregnancy in multiple sclerosis. Profiling relied on immunoSEQ multiplex PCR, and the TCRdb table lists in-frame clones only, not all of them. The sample lists about 87,000 clones, just over 90% occurring once. Source: peripheral blood, taken in the third trimester of pregnancy. The receptors were gathered from a female donor in good health, enrolled as a control in a pregnancy study.

The count of this clone is one. The rearrangement joins TRBV28 to TRBJ2-7, with 11 positions matching TRBD1. Trimming removed 4 bases from V and 4 bases from J; junction bases left unmatched: 3. The CDR3 runs to 14 residues. The germline V gene has CDR1 MDHEN and CDR2 SYDVKM. Here the CDR3 reads CASSSGQGVYEQYF. The CDR3 DNA reads as TGTGCCAGCAGTTCGGGACAGGGGGTTTACGAGCAGTACTTC.

This chain joins TRBV4-1 and TRBJ1-2, with D perhaps matching TRBD1 (5 bases). The CDR3 runs to 15 residues. V shed 0 bases and J shed 2 bases, with 10 bases lying between them. Germline V gene sequence: CDR1 MGHRA, CDR2 YSYEKL. CDR3 amino acids: CASSQENRPNYGYTF. CDR3 sequence (DNA): TGCGCCAGCAGCCAAGAGAACAGGCCCAACTATGGCTACACCTTC.

This chain joins TRBV19 and TRBJ1-1; D is unresolved. The CDR3 sequence is 12 residues long. Germline-derived CDR1 and CDR2 are LNHDA and SQIVND (reference sequence). Trimming pared 6 bases from V and 0 bases from J, leaving 5 bases between. CDR3 residues: CASREMNTEAFF. CDR3 coding DNA: TGTGCCAGTAGAGAGATGAACACTGAAGCTTTCTTT. Together with reference TRBV19 and TRBJ1-1, the CDR3 gives the full variable domain: DGGITQSPKYLFRKEGQNVTLSCEQNLNHDAMYWYRQDPGQGLRLIYYSQIVNDFQKGDIAEGYSVSREKKESFPLTVTSAQKNPTAFYLCASREMNTEAFFGQGTRLTVV.

The V and J genes are TRBV27 and TRBJ1-1; D gene unclear. The CDR3 has 14 residues. V dropped 6 bases and J dropped 7 bases, with 18 bases sitting between them. CDR1 MNHEY and CDR2 SMNVEV come from the germline V gene (reference sequence). CDR3 nucleotides: TGTGCCAGCAGCCCCCACCTTATTAGCTATGAAGCTTTCTTT. Translation: CASSPHLISYEAFF.

V usage is TRBV7-9 and J usage is TRBJ2-7; D may be TRBD1 (6 bases). Germline values: CDR1 SEHNR, CDR2 FQNEAQ (reference sequence). The CDR3 spans 16 residues. V dropped 3 bases and J dropped 7 bases, with 22 bases sitting between them. The CDR3 protein is CASSLGTQVQGREQYF. CDR3 bases: TGTGCCAGCAGCTTGGGGACACAAGTCCAGGGGAGAGAGCAGTACTTC.

This chain links TRBV5-6 with TRBJ2-3, with D possibly matching TRBD2 (5 bases). The V end lost 4 bases, the J end lost 2 bases, and 8 bases lay between the germline ends. The CDR3 has 13 amino acids. Germline CDR1 is SGHDT and CDR2 is YYEEEE. CDR3 sequence reads: CASSPEATDTQYF. In nucleotides, the CDR3 is TGTGCCAGCAGCCCGGAGGCCACAGATACGCAGTATTTT.

This sequence joins TRBV28 and TRBJ2-7; D uncertain. Germline CDR1 and CDR2: MDHEN and SYDVKM. With 4 bases removed from V and 1 base from J, the gap between germline ends came to 14 bases. This CDR3 spans 15 amino acids. CDR3 sequence reads: CASSSLVADSYEQYF. The CDR3 region has the DNA TGTGCCAGCAGTTCTTTGGTCGCGGATTCCTACGAGCAGTACTTC.

This chain joins TRBV5-1 and TRBJ2-1; 11 nucleotides line up with TRBD2. The CDR3 is made up of 17 amino acids. Germline CDR1 SGHRS, CDR2 YFSETQ. V gave up 0 bases and J gave up 9 bases; unmatched junction bases: 11. CDR3 sequence: CASSLDPTSGSTGEQFF. The CDR3 DNA reads as TGCGCCAGCAGCTTGGACCCTACTAGCGGGAGTACGGGTGAGCAGTTCTTC. Combining the CDR3 with reference TRBV5-1 and TRBJ2-1 gives the whole variable domain KAGVTQTPRYLIKTRGQQVTLSCSPISGHRSVSWYQQTPGQGLQFLFEYFSETQRNKGNFPGRFSGRQFSNSRSEMNVSTLELGDSALYLCASSLDPTSGSTGEQFFGPGTRLTVL.

The V call is TRBV28, the J call TRBJ1-5, with 12 bases fitting TRBD1. Unmatched junction bases numbered 5, after V lost 6 bases and J lost 5 bases. Germline V lookup: CDR1 MDHEN, CDR2 SYDVKM. The CDR3 spans 15 residues. CDR3 protein: CASRGQGAPHQPQHF. The CDR3 nucleotides read TGTGCCAGCAGGGGACAGGGGGCTCCCCATCAGCCCCAGCATTTT.

V is TRBV4-2 and J is TRBJ1-2, with 7 bases aligning to TRBD1. Germline V gene sequence: CDR1 LGHNA, CDR2 YNFKEQ. V was pared by 4 bases and J by 7 bases, with 12 bases of the junction left unmatched. This CDR3 has 15 amino acids. The CDR3: CASSPAAGGIAGYTF. The CDR3 coding sequence is TGTGCCAGCAGCCCTGCCGCAGGGGGAATTGCTGGCTACACCTTC.

The chain has TRBV7-8 and TRBJ2-2; 8 nucleotides line up with TRBD1. Germline CDR1 and CDR2: SGHVS and FQNEAQ. CDR3 length: 14 residues. V was pared by 5 bases and J by 8 bases, with 7 bases of the junction left unmatched. CDR3 in amino acids: CASSMQGAQGELFF. In DNA, the CDR3 is TGTGCCAGCAGCATGCAGGGGGCGCAAGGGGAGCTGTTTTTT.

The rearrangement joins TRBV5-1 to TRBJ2-3, with TRBD2 matching over 10 bases. The CDR3 spans 19 residues. The trim removed 4 bases at V and 1 base at J, leaving 15 bases unmatched. CDR1 and CDR2 from the germline V gene are SGHRS and YFSETQ. CDR3 sequence reads: CASSLTSRGGLARTDTQYF. In DNA form, the CDR3 reads TGCGCCAGCAGCCTAACGTCACGGGGGGGACTAGCGCGCACAGATACGCAGTATTTT.

The rearrangement joins TRBV5-1 to TRBJ2-3, with 7 nucleotides matching TRBD2. V lost 0 bases and J lost 4; bases outside the gene matches: 2. The CDR3 is 14 residues long. In germline, CDR1 is SGHRS, CDR2 YFSETQ. The CDR3 nucleotides are TGCGCCAGCAGCTTGGCCGGGAGGCCAGATACGCAGTATTTT. It is translated as CASSLAGRPDTQYF.

The rearrangement joins TRBV29-1 to TRBJ1-2, with TRBD1 matching over 11 bases. V dropped 7 bases and J dropped 2; count of bases not matched to a gene: 6. This CDR3 is 14 amino acids long. Germline CDR1 is SQVTM and CDR2 is ANQGSEA. DNA for the CDR3: TGCAGCGGCTTGGGACAGGGGGACAACTATGGCTACACCTTC. Its protein product is CSGLGQGDNYGYTF.

V gene TRBV12-5 combines with J gene TRBJ2-1; 7 bases map to TRBD1. The CDR3 spans 15 residues. The junction had 14 bases not matched to a gene; V was cut back by 5 bases and J by 10 bases. Germline-derived CDR1 and CDR2 are LGHNT and FRNRAP. The CDR3 DNA follows: TGTGCTAGTGGTCATGGGACAGAACGAGCCCAAGAGCAGTTCTTC. Protein sequence: CASGHGTERAQEQFF. The full variable domain, completed using reference TRBV12-5 and TRBJ2-1, is DARVTQTPRHKVTEMGQEVTMRCQPILGHNTVFWYRQTMMQGLELLAYFRNRAPLDDSGMPKDRFSAEMPDATLATLKIQPSEPRDSAVYFCASGHGTERAQEQFFGPGTRLTVL.

This clone was seen once. The V and J genes are TRBV27 and TRBJ2-1, with D maybe TRBD2 (5 bases). Germline V CDR1 and CDR2: MNHEY, SMNVEV (reference sequence). The CDR3 loop spans 13 amino acids. V lost 8 bases, J lost 2 bases, and 10 bases lay in between. The CDR3 region is CASGRGTYNEQFF. In DNA, the CDR3 is TGTGCCAGCGGGAGAGGTACCTACAATGAGCAGTTCTTC.

CDR3 amino acids: CASSLAGASYEQYF. CDR3 bases: TGTGCCAGCAGCCTAGCGGGAGCATCCTACGAGCAGTACTTC. J is TRBJ2-7 and V is TRBV6-5, with 10 bases matching TRBD2. CDR1 and CDR2 from the germline V gene are MNHEY and SVGAGI. Trimming took 6 bases from V and 1 from J; bases not matched to a gene: 3. The CDR3 has 14 amino acids.

The CDR3 protein is CASGDTLSNEQFF. Written as DNA, the CDR3 is TGCGCCAGCGGGGACACGCTAAGCAATGAGCAGTTCTTC. This chain links TRBV5-1 with TRBJ2-1; D might be TRBD1 (6 bases). Trimming left V 7 bases short and J 6 bases short, with 14 bases between. The CDR3 consists of 13 residues. The germline V gene encodes CDR1 SGHRS and CDR2 YFSETQ.

The chain uses TRBV6-5 and TRBJ2-7; TRBD2 matches 10 bases. Germline values: CDR1 MNHEY, CDR2 SVGAGI. V was pared by 6 bases and J by 5 bases, with 10 bases of the junction left unmatched. The CDR3 is 15 residues long. CDR3 DNA: TGTGCCAGCAGACCCCCACTAGCGGGAACCCACGAGCAGTACTTC. As protein: CASRPPLAGTHEQYF.

J is TRBJ1-2 and V is TRBV6-1, with D perhaps matching TRBD1 (5 bases). Trimming shortened V by 3 bases and J by 4 bases, and 15 bases separated the two germline ends. Germline V gives CDR1 MNHNS, CDR2 SASEGT. CDR3 size: 15 residues. The CDR3 DNA sequence: TGTGCCAGCAGTGAGGGGCACCCAACCTCCTATGGCTACACCTTC. Residues: CASSEGHPTSYGYTF.

This clone was seen just once. In nucleotides, the CDR3 is TGTGCCAGCAGCCTTGAACAGATTGAAGCTTTCTTT. This codes for CASSLEQIEAFF. The chain employs TRBV7-9 and TRBJ1-1; D unresolved. The V gene lost 5 bases and the J gene lost 7 bases, with 11 bases spanning the gap. The germline V gene encodes CDR1 SEHNR and CDR2 FQNEAQ (reference sequence). There are 12 residues in the CDR3.

V is TRBV15 and J is TRBJ1-3; 7 nucleotides agree with TRBD1. The V gene's germline CDR1 is LNHNV and CDR2 YYDKDF (reference sequence). This CDR3 is 15 amino acids long. V dropped 1 base and J dropped 2; count of bases not matched to a gene: 2. The CDR3, as DNA: TGTGCCACCAGCAGAGGCGGGACAGCTGGAAACACCATATATTTT. This sequence encodes CATSRGGTAGNTIYF.

The chain joins TRBV28 to TRBJ1-5, with 8 bases aligning to TRBD1. The CDR3 runs to 16 residues. Trimming cost V 4 bases and J 5 bases; bases outside gene matches: 10. Germline-derived CDR1 and CDR2 are MDHEN and SYDVKM. CDR3 DNA: TGTGCCAGCAGTTCCTCAACAGGGGGGCGTTATCAGCCCCAGCATTTT. Its translation is CASSSSTGGRYQPQHF.

The chain has TRBV28 and TRBJ2-7; D gene unclear. This CDR3 has 14 residues. V was trimmed by 2 bases and J by 0 bases, leaving 8 bases between them. CDR1 and CDR2 from the germline V gene are MDHEN and SYDVKM. In DNA form, the CDR3 reads TGTGCCAGCAGTTTACACACCAGCTCCTACGAGCAGTACTTC. This sequence encodes CASSLHTSSYEQYF.

CDR3 residues: CASSYSGDGARQFF. CDR3 sequence (DNA): TGTGCCAGCAGTTACTCAGGGGATGGAGCCCGGCAGTTCTTC. The chain combines TRBV6-6 with TRBJ2-1; possibly TRBD1 for D (5 bases). CDR1 is MNHNY and CDR2 is SVGAGI in the germline V gene (reference sequence). V lost 0 bases to trimming and J lost 12 bases, with 15 bases between them. CDR3 length: 14 residues.

The CDR3 sequence is CASSPGGPSGRNEQFF. The CDR3 DNA reads TGCGCCAGCAGCCCCGGCGGGCCTAGCGGGAGAAATGAGCAGTTCTTC. The chain joins TRBV5-1 to TRBJ2-1; TRBD2 matches 10 bases. The germline V gene encodes CDR1 SGHRS and CDR2 YFSETQ. The CDR3 length is 16 residues. Germline trimming cut 4 bases from V and 7 bases from J; bases unmatched to any gene: 11.

The rearrangement joins TRBV28 to TRBJ2-1; 9 bases are a match to TRBD2. Germline trimming cut 7 bases from V and 7 bases from J; bases unmatched to any gene: 11. In germline, CDR1 is MDHEN, CDR2 SYDVKM. The CDR3 has 15 residues. CDR3 nucleotides: TGTGCCAGCACTGCTCTAGCGGGACCGGGGAATGAGCAGTTCTTC. Protein: CASTALAGPGNEQFF.

This clone occurred once. The chain is built from TRBV2 and TRBJ2-1; the match to TRBD2 covers 8 bases. V was clipped by 5 bases and J by 0 bases; unmatched bases: 3. Germline CDR1 is SNHLY and CDR2 is FYNNEI. The CDR3 spans 15 residues. In DNA form, the CDR3 reads TGTGCCAGCAGTCGACTAGCGAACTCCTACAATGAGCAGTTCTTC. Its translation is CASSRLANSYNEQFF.

The chain has TRBV4-2 and TRBJ1-5; 7 bases fit TRBD1. The germline gives CDR1 LGHNA, CDR2 YNFKEQ. This CDR3 is 16 amino acids long. V was clipped by 1 base and J by 2 bases; unmatched bases: 5. The CDR3 DNA follows: TGTGCCAGCAGCCAAGGACAGGGTGGCGGCAATCAGCCCCAGCATTTT. It specifies CASSQGQGGGNQPQHF.

The chain employs TRBV25-1 and TRBJ2-5, with TRBD2 matching over 7 bases. Germline V gene lookup returns CDR1 MGHDK and CDR2 SYGVNS. This CDR3 region has 13 residues. Unmatched junction bases numbered 3, after V lost 6 bases and J lost 2 bases. The CDR3 protein is CASRRGGQETQYF. CDR3 nucleotides: TGTGCCAGCAGGCGGGGAGGGCAAGAGACCCAGTACTTC. The full variable domain, rest sourced from reference TRBV25-1 and TRBJ2-5, is EADIYQTPRYLVIGTGKKITLECSQTMGHDKMYWYQQDPGMELHLIHYSYGVNSTEKGDLSSESTVSRIRTEHFPLTLESARPSHTSQYLCASRRGGQETQYFGPGTRLLVL.